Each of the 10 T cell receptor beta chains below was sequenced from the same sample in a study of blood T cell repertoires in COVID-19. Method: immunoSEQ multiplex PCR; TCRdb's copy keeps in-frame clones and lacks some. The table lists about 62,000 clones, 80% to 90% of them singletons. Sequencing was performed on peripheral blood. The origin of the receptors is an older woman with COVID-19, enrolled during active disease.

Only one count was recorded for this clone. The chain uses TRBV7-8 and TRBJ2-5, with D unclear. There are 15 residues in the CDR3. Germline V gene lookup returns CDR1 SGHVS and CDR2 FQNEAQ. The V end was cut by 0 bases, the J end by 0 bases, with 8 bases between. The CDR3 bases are TGTGCCAGCAGCTTAGCGTCTCCTCACCAAGAGACCCAGTACTTC. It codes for CASSLASPHQETQYF.

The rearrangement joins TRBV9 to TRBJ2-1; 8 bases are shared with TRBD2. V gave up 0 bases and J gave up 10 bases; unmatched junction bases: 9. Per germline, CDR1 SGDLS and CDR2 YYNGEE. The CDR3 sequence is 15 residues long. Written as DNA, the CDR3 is TGTGCCAGCAGCGTAGTTGGGAGTAGCGGGAAAGAGCAGTTCTTC. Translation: CASSVVGSSGKEQFF.

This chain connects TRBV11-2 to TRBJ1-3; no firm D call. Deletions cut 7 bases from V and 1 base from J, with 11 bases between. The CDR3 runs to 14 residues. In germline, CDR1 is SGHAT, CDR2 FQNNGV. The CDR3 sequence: CASIMSSSGNTIYF. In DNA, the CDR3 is TGTGCCAGCATTATGAGCTCTTCTGGAAACACCATATATTTT.

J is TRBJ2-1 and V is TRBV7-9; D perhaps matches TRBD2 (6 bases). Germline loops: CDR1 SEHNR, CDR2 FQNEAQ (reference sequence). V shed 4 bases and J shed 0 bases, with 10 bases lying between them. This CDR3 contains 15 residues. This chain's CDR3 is CASSSGLGSYNEQFF. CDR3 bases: TGTGCCAGCAGCTCGGGACTTGGCTCCTACAATGAGCAGTTCTTC.

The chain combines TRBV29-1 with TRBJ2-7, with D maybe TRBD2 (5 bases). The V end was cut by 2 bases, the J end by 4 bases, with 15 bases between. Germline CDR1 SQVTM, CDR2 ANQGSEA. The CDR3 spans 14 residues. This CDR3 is CSVERGDGVYEQYF. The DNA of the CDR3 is TGCAGCGTTGAACGGGGAGATGGCGTTTACGAGCAGTACTTC.

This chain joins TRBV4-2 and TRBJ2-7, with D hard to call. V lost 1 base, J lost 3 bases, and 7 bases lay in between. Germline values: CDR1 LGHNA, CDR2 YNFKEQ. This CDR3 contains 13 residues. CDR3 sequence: CASSQGLVYEQYF. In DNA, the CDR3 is TGTGCCAGCAGCCAAGGGCTAGTCTACGAGCAGTACTTC.

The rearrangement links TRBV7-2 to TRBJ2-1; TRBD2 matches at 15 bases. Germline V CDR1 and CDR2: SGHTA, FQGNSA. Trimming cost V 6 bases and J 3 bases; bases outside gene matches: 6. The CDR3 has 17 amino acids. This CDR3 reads CASSRTSGRAGYNEQFF. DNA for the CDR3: TGTGCCAGCAGTCGGACTAGCGGGAGGGCCGGCTACAATGAGCAGTTCTTC.

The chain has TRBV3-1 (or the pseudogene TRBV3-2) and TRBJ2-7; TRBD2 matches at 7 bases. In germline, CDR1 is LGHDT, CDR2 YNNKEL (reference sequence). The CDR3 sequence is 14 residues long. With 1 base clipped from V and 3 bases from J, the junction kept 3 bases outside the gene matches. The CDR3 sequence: CASSQGLAHYEQYF. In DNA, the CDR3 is TGTGCCAGCAGCCAAGGACTAGCCCACTACGAGCAGTACTTC.

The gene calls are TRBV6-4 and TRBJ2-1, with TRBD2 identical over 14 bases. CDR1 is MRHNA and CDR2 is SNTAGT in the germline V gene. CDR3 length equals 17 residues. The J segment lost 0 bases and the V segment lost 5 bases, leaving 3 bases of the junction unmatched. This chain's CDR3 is CASSKGTSGSSYNEQFF. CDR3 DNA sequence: TGTGCCAGCAGTAAAGGGACTAGCGGGAGCTCCTACAATGAGCAGTTCTTC.

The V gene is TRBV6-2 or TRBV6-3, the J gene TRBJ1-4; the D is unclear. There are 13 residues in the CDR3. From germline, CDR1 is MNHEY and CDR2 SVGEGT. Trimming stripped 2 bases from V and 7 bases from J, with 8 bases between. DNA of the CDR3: TGTGCCAGCAGTTACCCGGGAGGTGAAAAACTGTTTTTT. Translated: CASSYPGGEKLFF.